Below, 10 T cell receptor beta chains from the same sample are listed, as sequenced in a study of naive and memory T cell subsets. These receptors have no known antigen. Findings and caveats of the study: Possibly reflecting memory cells re-expressing CD45RA, a few larger clonotypes occurred in naive repertoires, especially CD8.

The beta constant-region primer was an equimolar mix of two oligonucleotides covering TRBC1 and TRBC2. Nested alpha and beta constant-region primers with the SP2 primer drove four PCR rounds on ligated cDNA. TCRdb analysed the UMI-ligation and nested PCR reads with MiXCR anew, one entry per CDR3 protein. This table holds under 150,000 distinct CDR3 sequences, 15% to 20% found once. The sample was naive CD8+ T cells from blood. These receptors were taken from a human donor in good health.

The chain combines TRBV4-1 with TRBJ2-1, with 11 positions matching TRBD2. Germline V gene data show CDR1 as MGHRA and CDR2 as YSYEKL. The length of the CDR3 is 17 residues. Trimming took 0 bases from V and 0 from J; bases not matched to a gene: 1. Written as DNA, the CDR3 is TGCGCCAGCAGCCAAGATCTAGCGGGAGGCTCCTACAATGAGCAGTTCTTC. It encodes CASSQDLAGGSYNEQFF.

The DNA of the CDR3 is TGTGCCAGCAGCTCCCCGTGGGTAGCGGGAGAAGCTAGCACAGATACGCAGTATTTT. Translated, it gives CASSSPWVAGEASTDTQYF. The rearrangement joins TRBV7-2 to TRBJ2-3; 9 positions agree with TRBD2. The CDR3 is 19 amino acids. Germline V gene sequence: CDR1 SGHTA, CDR2 FQGNSA. The V segment lost 4 bases and the J segment 0 bases; nucleotides outside the gene matches: 14. The variable domain in full, completed from reference TRBV7-2 and TRBJ2-3, reads GAGVSQSPSNKVTEKGKDVELRCDPISGHTALYWYRQSLGQGLEFLIYFQGNSAPDKSGLPSDRFSAERTGGSVSTLTIQRTQQEDSAVYLCASSSPWVAGEASTDTQYFGPGTRLTVL.

The V gene is TRBV28, the J gene TRBJ1-2; 9 nucleotides agree with TRBD1. Unmatched junction bases numbered 12, after V lost 6 bases and J lost 7 bases. The CDR3 runs to 15 residues. The germline gives CDR1 MDHEN, CDR2 SYDVKM. The CDR3: CASSLLTGGAFGYTF. The CDR3 bases are TGTGCCAGCAGCCTACTAACAGGGGGCGCGTTTGGCTACACCTTC.

CDR3 region: CASSIGAGQGLNEQFF. The CDR3 region has the DNA TGTGCCAGTAGTATAGGGGCGGGACAGGGTCTCAATGAGCAGTTCTTC. The gene calls are TRBV19 and TRBJ2-1; 9 bases are shared with TRBD1. The CDR3 spans 16 residues. Germline loops: CDR1 LNHDA, CDR2 SQIVND (reference sequence). V gave up 1 base and J gave up 6 bases; unmatched junction bases: 7. Based on the CDR3 plus reference TRBV19 and TRBJ2-1, the full variable domain is DGGITQSPKYLFRKEGQNVTLSCEQNLNHDAMYWYRQDPGQGLRLIYYSQIVNDFQKGDIAEGYSVSREKKESFPLTVTSAQKNPTAFYLCASSIGAGQGLNEQFFGPGTRLTVL.

In its sample, this clonotype was seen a few times. The V gene is TRBV28, the J gene TRBJ2-7, with D uncertain. Germline V CDR1 and CDR2: MDHEN, SYDVKM. V shed 3 bases and J shed 2 bases, with 8 bases lying between them. The length of the CDR3 is 13 residues. The CDR3 bases are TGTGCCAGCAGTTTGCCAACAGCCTACGAGCAGTACTTC. This gives the protein CASSLPTAYEQYF.

The chain is built from TRBV6-2 or TRBV6-3 and TRBJ2-3; the D gene is possibly TRBD2 (5 bases). The CDR3 spans 13 residues. V was clipped by 3 bases and J by 6 bases, with 10 bases between them. Germline V gene data show CDR1 as MNHEY and CDR2 as SVGEGT. The CDR3 DNA is TGTGCCAGCAGTTATCGGACTGACGATACGCAGTATTTT. It yields the protein CASSYRTDDTQYF.

This clonotype was counted between two and nine times. V gene TRBV21-1 combines with J gene TRBJ2-7; whether TRBD2, the table's D call, matches the DNA was not checked. TRBV21-1 is a pseudogene locus. The CDR3 contains 14 residues. The CDR3: CASSSGRTVYEQYF. For the CDR3, the DNA is TGTGCCAGCAGTAGCGGGAGAACTGTCTACGAGCAGTACTTC.

This clonotype was recorded only once. J is TRBJ2-5 and V is TRBV9; D might be TRBD1 (5 bases). CDR1 is SGDLS and CDR2 is YYNGEE in the germline V gene. This CDR3 contains 14 residues. Deletions cut 3 bases from V and 4 bases from J, with 13 bases between. CDR3 amino acids: CASSGTLGVETQYF. In DNA form, the CDR3 reads TGTGCCAGCAGCGGAACGCTAGGGGTAGAGACCCAGTACTTC.

In this sample, this clonotype turned up once. V and J are TRBV5-5 and TRBJ1-6; 8 bases match TRBD1. The V gene's germline CDR1 is SGHKS and CDR2 YYEKEE (reference sequence). CDR3 length: 13 amino acids. Losses at the gene ends were 3 bases for V and 8 bases for J; bases not matched to a gene: 1. CDR3 loop: CASSSTGDSPLHF. CDR3 coding DNA: TGTGCCAGCAGCTCGACAGGGGATTCACCCCTCCACTTT.

The chain recombines TRBV6-5 with TRBJ2-5, with D possibly TRBD1 on 6 matching bases. V lost 2 bases and J lost 1, with 14 bases in between. The CDR3 runs to 16 residues. Germline V gives CDR1 MNHEY, CDR2 SVGAGI. The CDR3 nucleotides are TGTGCCAGCAGTTACGACAGGTTCAGTTTCCAAGAGACCCAGTACTTC. Translated: CASSYDRFSFQETQYF.